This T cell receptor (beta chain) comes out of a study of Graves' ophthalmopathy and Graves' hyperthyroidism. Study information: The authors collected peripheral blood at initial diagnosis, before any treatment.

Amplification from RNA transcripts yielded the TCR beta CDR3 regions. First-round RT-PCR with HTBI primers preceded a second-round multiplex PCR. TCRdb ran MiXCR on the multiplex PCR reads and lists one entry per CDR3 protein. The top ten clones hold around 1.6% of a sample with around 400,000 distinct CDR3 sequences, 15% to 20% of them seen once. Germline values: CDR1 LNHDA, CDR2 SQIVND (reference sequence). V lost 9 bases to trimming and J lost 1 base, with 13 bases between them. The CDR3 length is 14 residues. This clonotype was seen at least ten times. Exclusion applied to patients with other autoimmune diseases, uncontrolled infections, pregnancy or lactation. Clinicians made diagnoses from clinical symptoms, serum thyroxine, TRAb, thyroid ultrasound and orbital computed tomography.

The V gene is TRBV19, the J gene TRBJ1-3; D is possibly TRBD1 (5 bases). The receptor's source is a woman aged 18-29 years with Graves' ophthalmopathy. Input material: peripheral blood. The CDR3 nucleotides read TGTGCCAGCGAGATTACAGGTTCTGGAAACACCATATATTTT. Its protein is CASEITGSGNTIYF.